This T cell receptor beta chain was obtained from a study of T cells after yellow fever vaccination. This clonotype has more than one count but fewer than ten. TCRdb re-derived calls from the 5' RACE reads in MiXCR, one entry per CDR3 protein. The sample contains just over 300,000 distinct CDR3 sequences, about 3.5% of which appear only once. There are 14 residues in the CDR3. Trimming removed 5 bases at V and 5 bases at J, with 15 bases between. Germline V lookup: CDR1 SGHTA, CDR2 FQGNSA. The TCR comes from a man between 18 and 29 years old who received the YFV17D yellow fever vaccine. Sequenced here: PBMCs, sampled on the day of the yellow fever booster vaccination. The genes are TRBV7-2 and TRBJ2-5; D may be TRBD1 (5 bases). The CDR3 is CASSLGLSPETQYF. The CDR3 region has the DNA TGTGCCAGCAGCCTGGGGCTTTCCCCCGAGACCCAGTACTTC.